The sample holds a few counts of the clone carrying this T cell receptor beta chain. Its antigen is currently unknown. This specimen belongs to a study of beta chain features in type 1 diabetes. Study results and caveats: Among type 1 diabetes patients, VDJ junctions had fewer insertions and more deletions. Moderately but significantly shorter TCRB CDR3s were found in Type 1 diabetes patients in all four CD4+ subsets.

Expressed TCRB transcripts were sequenced because the entire RNA isolate underwent reverse transcription. Approximately 3.7 million reads per sample on average were obtained from naive, central memory and regulatory T cell samples. Some clones are missing from TCRdb's copy, which holds only in-frame ones; the method was immunoSEQ multiplex PCR. The sample gives more than 550,000 clones, about 14% of which show up once; 0.04% is in the top ten. J gave up 0 bases and V 0 bases, and 9 bases lay outside the gene matches. CDR3 length equals 19 residues. The germline V gene encodes CDR1 LGHNT and CDR2 FRNRAP.

This rearrangement joins TRBV12-5 to TRBJ1-5, with TRBD1 matching 9 bases. The sequence was collected from a man between 18 and 35 years old with type 1 diabetes. Material: naive CD4+ T cells from blood. CDR3 bases: TGTGCTAGTGGTTTGGTGAGAATCCAGGACAGGGGTAGCAATCAGCCCCAGCATTTT. Its translation: CASGLVRIQDRGSNQPQHF. The variable domain in full, with the rest retrieved from reference TRBV12-5 and TRBJ1-5, is DARVTQTPRHKVTEMGQEVTMRCQPILGHNTVFWYRQTMMQGLELLAYFRNRAPLDDSGMPKDRFSAEMPDATLATLKIQPSEPRDSAVYFCASGLVRIQDRGSNQPQHFGDGTRLSIL.